Presented here are 15 T cell receptor beta chains from one specimen sequenced in a study of blood T cell repertoires in COVID-19. This table comes from immunoSEQ multiplex PCR, and its TCRdb copy is limited to in-frame clones, with some not included. The sample carries 240,000 or so clones, 75% to 90% recorded once. Material for sequencing was peripheral blood. These TCRs come from a woman aged 25 to 39 who had recovered from COVID-19.

The chain is built from TRBV19 and TRBJ1-2; 11 nucleotides agree with TRBD1. After removal of 6 bases from V and 7 bases from J, the junction contained 7 bases not matched to a gene. The CDR3 loop spans 14 amino acids. Germline CDR1 reads LNHDA; CDR2 reads SQIVND (reference sequence). The CDR3 here is CASREGQGAFGYTF. In DNA, the CDR3 is TGTGCCAGTAGAGAAGGACAGGGGGCGTTTGGCTACACCTTC.

The J gene is TRBJ1-2, the V gene TRBV4-3, with TRBD1 matching over 8 bases. After removal of 1 base from V and 4 bases from J, the junction contained 11 bases not matched to a gene. This CDR3 has 17 residues. CDR1 is LGHNA, CDR2 YSLEER, per germline. The CDR3, as DNA: TGCGCCAGCAGCCAAGTTGATCCCAGGGGGCAGATCTATGGCTACACCTTC. It translates to CASSQVDPRGQIYGYTF.

The gene calls are TRBV13 and TRBJ1-1, with D possibly being TRBD1 (5 bases). The CDR3 contains 15 residues. CDR1 is PRHDT and CDR2 is FYEKMQ in the germline V gene (reference sequence). The V end was cut by 6 bases, the J end by 5 bases, with 19 bases between. In DNA form, the CDR3 reads TGTGCCAGCAGACCCCGCGGGGGGGGAAGGACTGAAGCTTTCTTT. Translation gives CASRPRGGGRTEAFF.

This chain connects TRBV3-1 (or the pseudogene TRBV3-2) to TRBJ1-2; maybe TRBD1 (6 bases). Per germline, CDR1 LGHDT and CDR2 YNNKEL (reference sequence). The V end lost 4 bases, the J end lost 9 bases, and 12 bases lay between the germline ends. The CDR3 covers 12 residues. The CDR3 reads CASSPQQGSYTF. The CDR3 region has the DNA TGTGCCAGCAGCCCCCAGCAGGGGAGCTACACCTTC.

The chain links TRBV27 to TRBJ2-2; D not certain. Deletions cut 5 bases from V and 0 bases from J, with 16 bases between. Germline V gene sequence: CDR1 MNHEY, CDR2 SMNVEV (reference sequence). The CDR3 covers 17 residues. The CDR3 spells CASSLRWQVANTGELFF. CDR3 coding DNA: TGTGCCAGCAGTCTCCGTTGGCAGGTGGCGAACACCGGGGAGCTGTTTTTT.

The chain couples TRBV27 to TRBJ1-6, with D possibly TRBD1 on 5 matching bases. V shed 6 bases and J shed 7 bases, with 13 bases lying between them. The CDR3 totals 14 residues. CDR1 and CDR2 from the germline V gene are MNHEY and SMNVEV (reference sequence). CDR3 residues: CASRGGALNSPLHF. CDR3 bases: TGTGCCAGCAGGGGAGGGGCTCTGAATTCACCCCTCCACTTT.

This clone is a singleton in its sample. This chain joins TRBV7-8 and TRBJ2-1; D possibly corresponds to TRBD1 (6 bases). V lost 1 base to trimming and J lost 4 bases, with 11 bases between them. Germline values: CDR1 SGHVS, CDR2 FQNEAQ. The CDR3 consists of 15 residues. The CDR3 region has the DNA TGTGCCAGCAGCTTAGGGCGGACAGTATACAATGAGCAGTTCTTC. It specifies CASSLGRTVYNEQFF.

The gene calls are TRBV7-2 and TRBJ2-5, with D tentatively TRBD1 (6 bases). The CDR3 contains 14 residues. Germline loops: CDR1 SGHTA, CDR2 FQGNSA. The V end lost 1 base, the J end lost 5 bases, and 11 bases lay between the germline ends. CDR3 nucleotide sequence: TGTGCCAGCAGCTTAGGATTGGGGGCCGAGACCCAGTACTTC. This codes for CASSLGLGAETQYF. The full variable domain, completed using reference TRBV7-2 and TRBJ2-5, is GAGVSQSPSNKVTEKGKDVELRCDPISGHTALYWYRQSLGQGLEFLIYFQGNSAPDKSGLPSDRFSAERTGGSVSTLTIQRTQQEDSAVYLCASSLGLGAETQYFGPGTRLLVL.

The chain uses TRBV15 and TRBJ2-3; possibly TRBD1 for D (6 bases). The germline CDR1 and CDR2 sequences are LNHNV and YYDKDF (reference sequence). The CDR3 runs 15 residues. The ends were cut back, 5 bases at V and 0 bases at J, with 12 bases in the middle. CDR3 loop: CATSEDSSSTDTQYF. The CDR3 DNA follows: TGTGCCACCAGCGAGGACAGCTCTAGCACAGATACGCAGTATTTT. The whole variable domain, remainder taken from reference TRBV15 and TRBJ2-3, is DAMVIQNPRYQVTQFGKPVTLSCSQTLNHNVMYWYQQKSSQAPKLLFHYYDKDFNNEADTPDNFQSRRPNTSFCFLDIRSPGLGDTAMYLCATSEDSSSTDTQYFGPGTRLTVL.

The chain is built from TRBV7-7 and TRBJ2-5; 11 positions match TRBD2. The V gene's germline CDR1 is SSHAT and CDR2 FNYEAQ (reference sequence). V lost 5 bases, J lost 7 bases, and 15 bases stayed unmatched. The CDR3 consists of 17 residues. CDR3 nucleotides: TGTGCCAGCAGCCCAGAGGGACTAGCGGACCCCCAGGGGACCCAGTACTTC. Translated: CASSPEGLADPQGTQYF.

The chain couples TRBV19 to TRBJ2-7, with 10 bases lining up with TRBD2. Germline CDR1 is LNHDA and CDR2 is SQIVND (reference sequence). The CDR3 extends over 16 amino acids. The J segment lost 1 base and the V segment lost 6 bases, leaving 9 bases of the junction unmatched. The CDR3 coding sequence is TGTGCCAGTAGGTCCAGAGCGGGGGGGAATTCCTACGAGCAGTACTTC. Translated: CASRSRAGGNSYEQYF.

The CDR3, as DNA: TGTGCCAGTAGTAGGACAGGACCTGAAGCTTTCTTT. It is translated as CASSRTGPEAFF. V and J are TRBV19 and TRBJ1-1, with 7 nucleotides matching TRBD1. V lost 4 bases, J lost 6 bases, and 2 bases stayed unmatched. Germline assignment: CDR1 LNHDA and CDR2 SQIVND (reference sequence). The CDR3 extends over 12 amino acids.

CDR3 in amino acids: CASSATSGGVWVYNEQFF. The CDR3 bases are TGTGCCAGCAGCGCCACTAGCGGGGGGGTTTGGGTCTACAATGAGCAGTTCTTC. The rearrangement joins TRBV12-1 to TRBJ2-1; the table calls TRBD2, which could not be checked here. TRBV12-1 is recorded as a pseudogene. The CDR3 sequence is 18 residues long.

The chain has TRBV23-1 and TRBJ1-4, with TRBD1 identical over 9 bases. TRBV23-1 is an ORF for which the function is uncertain. The CDR3 runs 14 residues. With V trimmed by 8 bases and J by 7 bases, 8 bases remained unmatched. The DNA of the CDR3 is TGCGCCAGCTCACCCGGGACAGGGTGTGAAAAACTGTTTTTT. Translated, it gives CASSPGTGCEKLFF.

The chain joins TRBV18 to TRBJ1-2, with 10 bases identical to TRBD1. Germline CDR1 is KGHSH and CDR2 is LQKENI. Trimming cost V 6 bases and J 4 bases; bases outside gene matches: 5. The length of the CDR3 is 14 residues. The CDR3 nucleotides read TGTGCCAGCTCCTTGGGACAGGGGATCTATGGCTACACCTTC. Its translation: CASSLGQGIYGYTF.